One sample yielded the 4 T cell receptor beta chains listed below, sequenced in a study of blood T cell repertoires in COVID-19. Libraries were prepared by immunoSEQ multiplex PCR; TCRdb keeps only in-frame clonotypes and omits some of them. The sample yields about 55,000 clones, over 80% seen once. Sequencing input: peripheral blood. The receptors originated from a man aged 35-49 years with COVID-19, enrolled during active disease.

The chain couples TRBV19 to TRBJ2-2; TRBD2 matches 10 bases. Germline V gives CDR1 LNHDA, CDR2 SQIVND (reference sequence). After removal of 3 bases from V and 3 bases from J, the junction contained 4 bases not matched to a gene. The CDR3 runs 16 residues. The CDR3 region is CASSMASGSYTGELFF. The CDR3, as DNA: TGTGCCAGTAGTATGGCTAGCGGGAGTTACACCGGGGAGCTGTTTTTT. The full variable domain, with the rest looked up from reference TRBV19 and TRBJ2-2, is DGGITQSPKYLFRKEGQNVTLSCEQNLNHDAMYWYRQDPGQGLRLIYYSQIVNDFQKGDIAEGYSVSREKKESFPLTVTSAQKNPTAFYLCASSMASGSYTGELFFGEGSRLTVL.

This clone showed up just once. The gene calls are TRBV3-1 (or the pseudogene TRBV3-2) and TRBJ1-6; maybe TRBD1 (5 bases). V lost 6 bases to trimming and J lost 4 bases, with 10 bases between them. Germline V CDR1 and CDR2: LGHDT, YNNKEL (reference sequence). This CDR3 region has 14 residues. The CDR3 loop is CASRPDRYNSPLHF. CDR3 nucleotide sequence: TGTGCCAGCAGACCCGACAGATATAATTCACCCCTCCACTTT.

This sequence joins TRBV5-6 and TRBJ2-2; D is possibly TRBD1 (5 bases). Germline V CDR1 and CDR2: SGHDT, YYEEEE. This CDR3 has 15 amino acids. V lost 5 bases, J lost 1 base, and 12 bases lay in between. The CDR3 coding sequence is TGTGCCAGCAGGGACATACAAATGAACACCGGGGAGCTGTTTTTT. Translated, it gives CASRDIQMNTGELFF.

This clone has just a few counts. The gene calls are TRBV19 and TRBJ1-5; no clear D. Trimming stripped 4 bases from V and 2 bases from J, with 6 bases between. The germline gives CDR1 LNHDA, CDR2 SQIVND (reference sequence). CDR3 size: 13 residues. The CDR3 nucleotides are TGTGCCAGTAGTAAGGAGCGCAATCAGCCCCAGCATTTT. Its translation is CASSKERNQPQHF.